This T cell receptor beta chain was documented in a study of cytomegalovirus exposure and HLA in healthy donors. Per the germline V gene, CDR1 is MDHEN and CDR2 is SYDVKM. The CDR3 is made up of 14 amino acids. Study findings and constraints: Looking again later, the authors saw that most CMV-associated TCR beta chains seemed HLA-restricted. A few CMV-associated chains proved CMV antigen-specific in vitro. The classifier reportedly diagnosed cytomegalovirus status with high sensitivity and specificity. Most of the TCR beta V segments (in an earlier analysis) were productive either about 87% or about 30% of the time.

On this clone itself: Antigen unknown.

Use of 60 Vbeta and 13 Jbeta primers characterized the PCR. Profiled with immunoSEQ multiplex PCR; TCRdb holds only in-frame clones, not every one. In the table there are some 140,000 clones, 80% of which are singletons. The V gene is TRBV28, the J gene TRBJ2-5; 12 bases are shared with TRBD2. The J call may be incorrect, as the DNA end agrees better with TRBJ2-7. The sequence was obtained from a man aged 25 to 40 in good health and CMV-seronegative. Source material: PBMCs. CDR3 DNA: TGTGCCAGCAGTTTGACTAGCGGGAGACACGAGCAGTACTTC. This encodes CASSLTSGRHEQYF.